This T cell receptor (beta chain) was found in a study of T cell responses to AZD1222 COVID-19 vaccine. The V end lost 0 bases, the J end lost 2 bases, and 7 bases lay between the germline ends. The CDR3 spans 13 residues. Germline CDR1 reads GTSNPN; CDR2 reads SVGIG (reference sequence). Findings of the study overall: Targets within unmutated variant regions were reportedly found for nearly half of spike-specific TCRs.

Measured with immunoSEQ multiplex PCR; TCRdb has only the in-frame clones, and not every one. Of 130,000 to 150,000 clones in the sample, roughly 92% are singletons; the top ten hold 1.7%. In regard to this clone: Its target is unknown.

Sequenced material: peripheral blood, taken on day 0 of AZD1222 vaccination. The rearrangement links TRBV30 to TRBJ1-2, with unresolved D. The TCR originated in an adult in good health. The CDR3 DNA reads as TGTGCCTGGAGTGTATTGATAAACTATGGCTACACCTTC. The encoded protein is CAWSVLINYGYTF.